This TCR beta chain came from a study of shared clonotypes between healthy human individuals. The study, taken as a whole, reports: Larger estimated richness was generally seen in naive subsets than in memory subsets. Read depth was anticipated to influence clonotype sharing among donors.

This clone has just one count. Its matching antigen is unknown. Genomic DNA from each subset was divided evenly over several immunoSEQ plates. Sorted-subset replicate PCR reactions were performed with approximately 200 ng DNA, corresponding to 30,000 to 35,000 T cell genomes. Libraries were prepared by immunoSEQ multiplex PCR; TCRdb keeps only in-frame clonotypes and omits some of them. The data show about 330,000 clones, around 74% seen once. Trimming left V 2 bases short and J 4 bases short, with 11 bases between. From germline, CDR1 is MNHEY and CDR2 SVGAGI. The CDR3 is made up of 14 amino acids. This chain uses TRBV6-5 with TRBJ1-1; possibly TRBD1 for D (5 bases). This TCR was recovered from a man under 40 in good health. The sequencing input was memory CD4+ T cells sorted from blood. Indicated subset: CD45RA-negative fraction. CDR3 sequence (DNA): TGTGCCAGCAGTTACCGGGGGAGAGGCACTGAAGCTTTCTTT. It yields the protein CASSYRGRGTEAFF.